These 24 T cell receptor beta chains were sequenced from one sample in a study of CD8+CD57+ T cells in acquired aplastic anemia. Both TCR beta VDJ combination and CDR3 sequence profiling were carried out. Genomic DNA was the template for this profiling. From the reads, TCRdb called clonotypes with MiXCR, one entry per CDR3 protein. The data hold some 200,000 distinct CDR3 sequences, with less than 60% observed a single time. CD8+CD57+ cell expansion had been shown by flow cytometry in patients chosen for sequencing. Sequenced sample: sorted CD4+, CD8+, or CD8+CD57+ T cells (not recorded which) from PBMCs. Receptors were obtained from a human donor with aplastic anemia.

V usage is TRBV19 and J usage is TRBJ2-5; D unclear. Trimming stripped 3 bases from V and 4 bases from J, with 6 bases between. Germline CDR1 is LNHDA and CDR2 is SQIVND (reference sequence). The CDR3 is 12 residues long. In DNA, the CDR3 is TGTGCCAGTAGTATTCCGGGAGAGACCCAGTACTTC. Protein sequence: CASSIPGETQYF.

In DNA, the CDR3 is TGCGCCAGCAGCCAGGGACAAAACCAAGAGACCCAGTACTTC. Protein sequence: CASSQGQNQETQYF. J is TRBJ2-5 and V is TRBV5-1; TRBD1 might be the D (6 bases). In germline, CDR1 is SGHRS, CDR2 YFSETQ. Trimming pared 4 bases from V and 0 bases from J, leaving 10 bases between. The CDR3 totals 14 residues. Based on the CDR3 plus reference TRBV5-1 and TRBJ2-5, the full variable domain is KAGVTQTPRYLIKTRGQQVTLSCSPISGHRSVSWYQQTPGQGLQFLFEYFSETQRNKGNFPGRFSGRQFSNSRSEMNVSTLELGDSALYLCASSQGQNQETQYFGPGTRLLVL.

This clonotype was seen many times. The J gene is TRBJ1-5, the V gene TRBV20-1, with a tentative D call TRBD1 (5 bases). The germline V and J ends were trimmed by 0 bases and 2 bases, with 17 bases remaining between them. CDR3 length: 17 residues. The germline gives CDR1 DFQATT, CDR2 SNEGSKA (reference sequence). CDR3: CSARDPKGAGGNQPQHF. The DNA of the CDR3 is TGCAGTGCTAGAGACCCTAAAGGGGCAGGCGGCAATCAGCCCCAGCATTTT.

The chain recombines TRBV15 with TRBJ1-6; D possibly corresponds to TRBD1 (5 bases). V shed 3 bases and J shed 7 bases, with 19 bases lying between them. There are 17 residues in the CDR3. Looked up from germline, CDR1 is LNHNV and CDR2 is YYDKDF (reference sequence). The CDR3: CATSSQPMGVYNSPLHF. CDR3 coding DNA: TGTGCCACCAGCAGCCAGCCGATGGGGGTGTACAATTCACCCCTCCACTTT.

The CDR3, as DNA: TGTGCCATCAGTGAGTCGGGGCAGGTAGTCGGAAACACCATATATTTT. Amino acid sequence: CAISESGQVVGNTIYF. V and J are TRBV10-3 and TRBJ1-3; the D gene is possibly TRBD1 (5 bases). V lost 0 bases and J 4 bases, leaving 13 bases between the germline ends. The CDR3 has 16 amino acids. Germline loops: CDR1 ENHRY, CDR2 SYGVKD.

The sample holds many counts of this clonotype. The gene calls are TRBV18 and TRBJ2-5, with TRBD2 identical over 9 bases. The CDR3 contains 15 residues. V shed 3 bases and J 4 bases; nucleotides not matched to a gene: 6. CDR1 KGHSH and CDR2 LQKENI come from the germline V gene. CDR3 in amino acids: CASSPSGLASETQYF. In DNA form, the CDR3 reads TGTGCCAGCTCACCTTCGGGACTAGCCTCAGAGACCCAGTACTTC.

Here the CDR3 DNA reads TGCAGTGCCACGAAGGTGGGACAGGGGTACGAAAAACTGTTTTTT. Translating it yields CSATKVGQGYEKLFF. The chain uses TRBV20-1 and TRBJ1-4; 10 nucleotides match TRBD1. The germline V gene has CDR1 DFQATT and CDR2 SNEGSKA (reference sequence). V shed 6 bases and J 8 bases; nucleotides not matched to a gene: 12. This CDR3 comprises 15 residues.

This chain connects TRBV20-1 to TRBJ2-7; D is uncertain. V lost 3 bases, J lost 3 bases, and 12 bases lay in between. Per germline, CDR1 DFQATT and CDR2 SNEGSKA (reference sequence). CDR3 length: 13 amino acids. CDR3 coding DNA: TGCAGTGCTAGCGTCAGGTTTGACTACGAGCAGTACTTC. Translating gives CSASVRFDYEQYF.

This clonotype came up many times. The CDR3 sequence is CSAREILRGLSNQPQHF. The CDR3 nucleotides are TGCAGTGCTAGAGAAATTCTACGGGGTCTAAGCAATCAGCCCCAGCATTTT. The gene calls are TRBV20-1 and TRBJ1-5; no clear D. This CDR3 comprises 17 residues. The germline V and J ends were trimmed by 0 bases and 1 base, with 16 bases remaining between them. The V gene's germline CDR1 is DFQATT and CDR2 SNEGSKA (reference sequence).

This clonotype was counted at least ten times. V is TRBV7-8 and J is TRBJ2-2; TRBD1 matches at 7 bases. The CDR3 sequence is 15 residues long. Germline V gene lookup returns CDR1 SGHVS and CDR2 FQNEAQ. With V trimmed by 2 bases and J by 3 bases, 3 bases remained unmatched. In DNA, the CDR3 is TGTGCCAGCAGCTTACGCGGACAGGACACCGGGGAGCTGTTTTTT. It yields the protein CASSLRGQDTGELFF. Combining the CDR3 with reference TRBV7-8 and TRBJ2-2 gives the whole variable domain GAGVSQSPRYKVAKRGQDVALRCDPISGHVSLFWYQQALGQGPEFLTYFQNEAQLDKSGLPSDRFFAERPEGSVSTLKIQRTQQEDSAVYLCASSLRGQDTGELFFGEGSRLTVL.

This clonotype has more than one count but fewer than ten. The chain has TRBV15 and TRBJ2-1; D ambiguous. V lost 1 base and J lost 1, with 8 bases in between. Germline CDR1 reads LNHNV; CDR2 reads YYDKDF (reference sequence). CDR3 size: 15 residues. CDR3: CATSRGGWSYNEQFF. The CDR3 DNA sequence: TGTGCCACCAGCAGAGGAGGCTGGTCCTACAATGAGCAGTTCTTC.

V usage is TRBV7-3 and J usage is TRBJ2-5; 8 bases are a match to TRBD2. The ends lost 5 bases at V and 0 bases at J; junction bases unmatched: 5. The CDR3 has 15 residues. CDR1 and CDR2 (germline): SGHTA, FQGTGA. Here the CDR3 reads CASSPSGFYQETQYF. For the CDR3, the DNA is TGTGCCAGCAGCCCTAGCGGGTTCTACCAAGAGACCCAGTACTTC.

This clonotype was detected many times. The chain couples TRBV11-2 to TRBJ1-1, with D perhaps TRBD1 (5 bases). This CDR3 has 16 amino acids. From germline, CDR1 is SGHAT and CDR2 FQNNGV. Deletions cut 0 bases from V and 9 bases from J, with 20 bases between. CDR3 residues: CASSLETGRQNDQAFF. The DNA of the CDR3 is TGTGCCAGCAGCTTAGAAACGGGACGACAAAACGACCAAGCTTTCTTT.

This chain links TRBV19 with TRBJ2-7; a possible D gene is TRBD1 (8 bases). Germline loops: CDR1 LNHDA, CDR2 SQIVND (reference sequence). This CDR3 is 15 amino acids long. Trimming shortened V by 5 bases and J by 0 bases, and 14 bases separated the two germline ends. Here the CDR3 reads CASSQQGGNSYEQYF. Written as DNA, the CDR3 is TGTGCCAGTAGTCAACAGGGGGGGAACTCCTACGAGCAGTACTTC.

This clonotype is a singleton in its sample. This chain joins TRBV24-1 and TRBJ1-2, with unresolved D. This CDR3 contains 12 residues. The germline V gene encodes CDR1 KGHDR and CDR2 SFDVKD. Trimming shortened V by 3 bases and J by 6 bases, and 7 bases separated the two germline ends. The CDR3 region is CATSDRANGYTF. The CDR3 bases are TGTGCCACCAGTGATAGGGCAAATGGCTACACCTTC.

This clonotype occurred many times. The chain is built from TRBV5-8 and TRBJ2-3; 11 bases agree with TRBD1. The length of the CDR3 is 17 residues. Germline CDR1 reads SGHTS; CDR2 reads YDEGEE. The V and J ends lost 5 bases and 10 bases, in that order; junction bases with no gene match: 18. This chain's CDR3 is CASRLPGQGETSPPQYF. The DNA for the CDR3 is TGTGCCAGCAGACTACCGGGACAGGGGGAGACTAGCCCCCCGCAGTATTTT.

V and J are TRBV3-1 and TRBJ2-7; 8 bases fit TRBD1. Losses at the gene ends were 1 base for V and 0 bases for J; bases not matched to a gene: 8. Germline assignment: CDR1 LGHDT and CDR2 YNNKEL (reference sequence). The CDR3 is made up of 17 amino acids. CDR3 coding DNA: TGTGCCAGCAGCCAAGTTGGGGACAGGAACTTCTCCTACGAGCAGTACTTC. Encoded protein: CASSQVGDRNFSYEQYF.

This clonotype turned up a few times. The DNA of the CDR3 is TGCGCCAGCAAGGGGACCCTGGCCACTGAAGCTTTCTTT. It codes for CASKGTLATEAFF. The chain recombines TRBV10-1 with TRBJ1-1, with D maybe TRBD1 (5 bases). Germline lookup yields CDR1 WNHNN and CDR2 SYGVQD (reference sequence). Trimming removed 7 bases at V and 4 bases at J, with 13 bases between. The CDR3 has 13 residues.

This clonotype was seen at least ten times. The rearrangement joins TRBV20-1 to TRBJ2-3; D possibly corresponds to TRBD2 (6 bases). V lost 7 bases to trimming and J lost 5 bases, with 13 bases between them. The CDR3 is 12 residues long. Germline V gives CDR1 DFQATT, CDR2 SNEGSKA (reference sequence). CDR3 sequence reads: CSGRGQRDTQYF. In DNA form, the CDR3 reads TGCAGTGGGAGGGGTCAAAGAGATACGCAGTATTTT.

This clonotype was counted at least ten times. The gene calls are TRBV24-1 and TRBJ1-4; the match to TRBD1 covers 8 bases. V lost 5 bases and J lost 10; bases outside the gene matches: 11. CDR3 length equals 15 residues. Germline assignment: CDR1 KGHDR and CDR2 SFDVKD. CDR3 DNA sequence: TGTGCCACCAGTGCCCCCGAGACAGGGGACCCAAAACTGTTTTTT. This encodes CATSAPETGDPKLFF.

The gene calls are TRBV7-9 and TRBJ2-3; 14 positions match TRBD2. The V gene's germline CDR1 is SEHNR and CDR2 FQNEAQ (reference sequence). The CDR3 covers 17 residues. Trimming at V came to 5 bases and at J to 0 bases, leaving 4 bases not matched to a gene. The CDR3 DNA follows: TGTGCCAGCAGCCTGACTAGCGGGGGGGCGAGCACAGATACGCAGTATTTT. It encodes CASSLTSGGASTDTQYF.

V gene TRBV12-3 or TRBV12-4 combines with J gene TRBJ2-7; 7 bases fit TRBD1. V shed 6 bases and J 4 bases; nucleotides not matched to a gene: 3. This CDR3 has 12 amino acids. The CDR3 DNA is TGTGCCAGCAGGGGGACAGCGTACGAGCAGTACTTC. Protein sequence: CASRGTAYEQYF.

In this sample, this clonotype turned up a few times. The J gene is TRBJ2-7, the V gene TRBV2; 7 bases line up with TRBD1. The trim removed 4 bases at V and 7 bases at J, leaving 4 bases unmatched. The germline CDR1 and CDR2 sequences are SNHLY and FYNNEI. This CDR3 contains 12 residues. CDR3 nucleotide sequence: TGTGCCAGCAGTGGACAGGGCCCTGAGCAGTACTTC. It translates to CASSGQGPEQYF.

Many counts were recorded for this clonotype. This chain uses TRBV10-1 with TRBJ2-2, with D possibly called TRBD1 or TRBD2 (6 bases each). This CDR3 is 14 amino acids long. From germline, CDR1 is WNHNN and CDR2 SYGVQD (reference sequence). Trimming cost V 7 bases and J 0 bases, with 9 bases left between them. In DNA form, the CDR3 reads TGCGCCAGCAAGGGGGGCTCGAACACCGGGGAGCTGTTTTTT. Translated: CASKGGSNTGELFF.